This T cell receptor (beta chain) emerged from a study of cytomegalovirus exposure and HLA in healthy donors. Across the whole study: The roughly 130 validation repertoires used the same platform as the approximately 700 first-cohort repertoires (as reported by a later analysis). Study results and limitations: There were three CMV-associated chains whose specificity for CMV antigens was confirmed in vitro.

As for this clone: Its antigen is not known.

The repertoire was sequenced with immunoSEQ multiplex PCR; TCRdb's copy has only in-frame clones and lacks some. The sample yields about 98,000 clones, more than 75% seen once. Germline loops: CDR1 MNHEY, CDR2 SVGAGI. V lost 2 bases and J lost 10; bases outside the gene matches: 7. CDR3 length: 15 amino acids. Sequences were obtained from PBMCs. The chain uses TRBV6-5 and TRBJ1-4; TRBD1 agrees at 10 bases. The receptor comes from a man aged 18 to 35 in good health and CMV-seropositive. The CDR3 DNA sequence: TGTGCCAGCAGTTACGCTGACAGGGGGCGAAGAAAACTGTTTTTT. This encodes CASSYADRGRRKLFF.